These 18 T cell receptor beta chains were sequenced from one sample in a study of CD8+CD57+ T cells in acquired aplastic anemia. Genomic DNA templated the TCR beta VDJ and CDR3 profiling. MiXCR, applied by TCRdb to the reads, yields one record per CDR3 protein. Of around 430,000 distinct CDR3 sequences in the sample, approximately 33% were seen once. By flow cytometry, patients selected for sequencing had shown an expansion of CD8+CD57+ cells. Sequenced sample: sorted CD4+, CD8+, or CD8+CD57+ T cells (not recorded which) from PBMCs. Every receptor here comes from a human donor with aplastic anemia.

The DNA for the CDR3 is TGTGCCAGCAGCCCAGGAGGGGTAGACACTGAAGCTTTCTTT. This codes for CASSPGGVDTEAFF. The gene calls are TRBV11-1 and TRBJ1-1, with a possible D match to TRBD1 (5 bases). Germline CDR1 and CDR2: SGHAT and FQDESV (reference sequence). The germline V and J ends were trimmed by 5 bases and 3 bases, with 13 bases remaining between them. The CDR3 contains 14 residues.

This clonotype came up a few times. This chain connects TRBV11-2 to TRBJ1-2; TRBD1 aligns across 7 bases. Unmatched junction bases numbered 15, after V lost 6 bases and J lost 5 bases. This CDR3 contains 16 residues. The germline V gene encodes CDR1 SGHAT and CDR2 FQNNGV. The CDR3 DNA sequence: TGTGCCAGCAGATCGACATTGGCCGGGACAGAGTATGGCTACACCTTC. This codes for CASRSTLAGTEYGYTF.

As concerns this clonotype: A clone one base away is much larger, so this may be a read error. The genes are TRBV2 and TRBJ1-2; D remains unclear. Per germline, CDR1 SNHLY and CDR2 FYNNEI. V was cut by 6 bases and J by 12 bases, with 17 bases left in between. This CDR3 comprises 12 residues. CDR3 sequence (DNA): TGTGCCAGCAGCGCTGGTTCGGGAGGCCACACCTTC. It specifies CASSAGSGGHTF.

Concerning this clonotype: With a much larger clone just one base away, this may be a read error. The chain joins TRBV5-1 to TRBJ1-2, with D uncertain. Trimming cost V 4 bases and J 2 bases, with 12 bases left between them. Per germline, CDR1 SGHRS and CDR2 YFSETQ. The CDR3 length is 14 residues. The CDR3 is CASSPMRGNYGYTF. CDR3 nucleotides: TGCGCCAGCAGCCCTATGCGGGGAAACTATGGCTACACCTTC.

The genes are TRBV5-1 and TRBJ2-2, with D perhaps assigned TRBD1 or TRBD2 (5 bases each). V was cut by 0 bases and J by 7 bases, with 13 bases left in between. CDR1 is SGHRS, CDR2 YFSETQ, per germline. CDR3 length equals 15 residues. The CDR3 is CASSLVPGHGGELFF. CDR3 nucleotide sequence: TGCGCCAGCAGCTTGGTCCCGGGGCACGGCGGGGAGCTGTTTTTT.

In this sample, this clonotype turned up a few times. The J gene is TRBJ2-5, the V gene TRBV19; 14 nucleotides agree with TRBD2. The junction had 3 bases not matched to a gene; V was cut back by 4 bases and J by 5 bases. The CDR3 consists of 15 residues. CDR1 LNHDA and CDR2 SQIVND come from the germline V gene (reference sequence). The CDR3 nucleotides are TGTGCCAGTAGTAAGGGACTAGCGGGAGCCGAGACCCAGTACTTC. Translated: CASSKGLAGAETQYF.

This clonotype was recorded at least ten times. The V and J genes are TRBV20-1 and TRBJ1-2; D is uncertain. V was shortened by 2 bases and J by 0 bases, with 10 bases between the two germline ends. Germline V gene data show CDR1 as DFQATT and CDR2 as SNEGSKA (reference sequence). The CDR3 totals 14 residues. This chain's CDR3 is CSARPPGSNYGYTF. For the CDR3, the DNA is TGCAGTGCTAGACCCCCCGGCTCTAACTATGGCTACACCTTC.

This clonotype was detected once. A read error may produce the germline difference seen at one junction end. The V and J genes are TRBV2 and TRBJ1-3; a possible D gene is TRBD1 (6 bases). This CDR3 has 14 amino acids. Per germline, CDR1 SNHLY and CDR2 FYNNEI. CDR3 sequence: CASSEGTTGNTIYF. The CDR3 region has the DNA TGTGCCAGCAGCGAAGGGACAACTGGAAACACCATATATTTT.

V usage is TRBV20-1 and J usage is TRBJ2-1; TRBD1 matches 7 bases. The CDR3 contains 15 residues. V gave up 5 bases and J gave up 6 bases; unmatched junction bases: 13. Germline V gene lookup returns CDR1 DFQATT and CDR2 SNEGSKA (reference sequence). CDR3 sequence reads: CSAEDRAAYVNEQFF. The CDR3 DNA is TGCAGTGCTGAAGACAGGGCAGCGTACGTCAATGAGCAGTTCTTC.

The V and J genes are TRBV5-6 and TRBJ2-5, with D possibly matching TRBD2 (5 bases). The V end lost 3 bases, the J end lost 3 bases, and 15 bases lay between the germline ends. The CDR3 consists of 15 residues. CDR1 is SGHDT, CDR2 YYEEEE, per germline. The DNA for the CDR3 is TGTGCCAGCAGCTCCACGGTGGGAGTAGAAGAGACCCAGTACTTC. This sequence encodes CASSSTVGVEETQYF.

This clonotype showed up many times. The chain uses TRBV20-1 and TRBJ2-7; D might be TRBD1 or TRBD2, each matching 5 bases. The CDR3 consists of 13 residues. Germline V gene sequence: CDR1 DFQATT, CDR2 SNEGSKA (reference sequence). The ends were cut back, 0 bases at V and 3 bases at J, with 9 bases in the middle. CDR3 loop: CSARDWDVYEQYF. DNA for the CDR3: TGCAGTGCTAGAGACTGGGACGTCTACGAGCAGTACTTC.

This clonotype is a singleton in its sample. The chain is built from TRBV7-3 and TRBJ1-4; 10 bases map to TRBD1. Looked up from germline, CDR1 is SGHTA and CDR2 is FQGTGA. This CDR3 has 12 amino acids. V was clipped by 3 bases and J by 11 bases; unmatched bases: 0. This CDR3 reads CASSLGQGKLFF. CDR3 in DNA: TGTGCCAGCAGCTTGGGACAGGGGAAACTGTTTTTT.

This clonotype was recorded at least ten times. The chain recombines TRBV25-1 with TRBJ2-3; tentatively, D is TRBD2 (6 bases). V shed 7 bases and J shed 9 bases, with 17 bases lying between them. The CDR3 has 13 residues. The germline V gene encodes CDR1 MGHDK and CDR2 SYGVNS. Here the CDR3 DNA reads TGTGCCAGCAAAGCGGACTGGCGGGACACGCAGTATTTT. Translating gives CASKADWRDTQYF.

A note on this clonotype: Being one base from a much bigger clone, this may be a read error. The J gene is TRBJ2-3, the V gene TRBV24-1, with D possibly being TRBD1 or TRBD2 (6 bases each). The CDR3 sequence is 16 residues long. In germline, CDR1 is KGHDR, CDR2 SFDVKD. Trimming took 3 bases from V and 4 from J, leaving 16 bases between them. The CDR3 here is CATSDRTGPSADTQYF. The CDR3 nucleotides are TGTGCCACCAGTGATCGAACAGGGCCTAGCGCAGATACGCAGTATTTT.

This clonotype was recorded many times. The chain links TRBV25-1 to TRBJ1-2; no reliable D call. Germline lookup yields CDR1 MGHDK and CDR2 SYGVNS. The V end lost 6 bases, the J end lost 2 bases, and 10 bases lay between the germline ends. The CDR3 totals 13 residues. As DNA, the CDR3 is TGTGCCAGCAGCGGCGGTCCGAACTATGGCTACACCTTC. This translates into CASSGGPNYGYTF.

The J gene is TRBJ1-3, the V gene TRBV11-2; D not resolved. The germline V gene encodes CDR1 SGHAT and CDR2 FQNNGV. The V and J ends lost 5 bases and 0 bases respectively, with 8 bases between them. The CDR3 runs 14 residues. The CDR3: CASSRMVSGNTIYF. DNA for the CDR3: TGTGCCAGCAGCCGCATGGTCTCTGGAAACACCATATATTTT.

In this sample, this clonotype turned up once. The conserved phenylalanine or tryptophan is not found at the CDR3 terminus, so this likely reflects a read error. It is unclear where the CDR3 begins or ends on the DNA, so no DNA is shown, and the CDR3 is as TCRdb lists it. The chain joins TRBV15 to TRBJ2-5. Germline CDR1 and CDR2: LNHNV and YYDKDF (reference sequence). The CDR3 is 8 residues long, counting both termini. The CDR3 sequence is CATSSSGS.

The rearrangement joins TRBV20-1 to TRBJ2-3, with TRBD1 identical over 8 bases. V lost 3 bases to trimming and J lost 4 bases; unmatched junction nucleotides: 6. Germline-derived CDR1 and CDR2 are DFQATT and SNEGSKA (reference sequence). This CDR3 is built from 14 residues. The CDR3 DNA reads TGCAGTGCTAGCAGGGCAGGGGGCGCAGATACGCAGTATTTT. Its protein product is CSASRAGGADTQYF.